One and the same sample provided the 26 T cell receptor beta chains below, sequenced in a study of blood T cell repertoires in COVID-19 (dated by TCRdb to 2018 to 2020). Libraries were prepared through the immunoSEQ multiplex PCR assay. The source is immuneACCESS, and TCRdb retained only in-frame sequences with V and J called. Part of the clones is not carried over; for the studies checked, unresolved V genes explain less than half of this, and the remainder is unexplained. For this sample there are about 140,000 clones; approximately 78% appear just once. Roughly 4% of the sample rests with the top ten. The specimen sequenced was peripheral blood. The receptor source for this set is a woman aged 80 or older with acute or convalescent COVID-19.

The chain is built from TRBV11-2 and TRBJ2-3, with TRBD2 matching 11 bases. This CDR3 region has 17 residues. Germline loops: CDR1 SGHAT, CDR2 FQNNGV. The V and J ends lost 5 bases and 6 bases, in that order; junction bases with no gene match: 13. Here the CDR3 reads CASSPSLAGVFGDTQYF. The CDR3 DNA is TGTGCCAGCAGCCCGTCACTAGCGGGAGTTTTCGGGGATACGCAGTATTTT.

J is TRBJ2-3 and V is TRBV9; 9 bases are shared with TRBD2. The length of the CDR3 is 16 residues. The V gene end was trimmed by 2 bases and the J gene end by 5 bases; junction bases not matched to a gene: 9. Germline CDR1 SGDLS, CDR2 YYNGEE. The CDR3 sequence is CASSVVAGAGGDTQYF. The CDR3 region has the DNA TGTGCCAGCAGCGTGGTGGCTGGAGCGGGGGGAGATACGCAGTATTTT. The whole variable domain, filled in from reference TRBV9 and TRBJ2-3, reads DSGVTQTPKHLITATGQRVTLRCSPRSGDLSVYWYQQSLDQGLQFLIQYYNGEERAKGNILERFSAQQFPDLHSELNLSSLELGDSALYFCASSVVAGAGGDTQYFGPGTRLTVL.

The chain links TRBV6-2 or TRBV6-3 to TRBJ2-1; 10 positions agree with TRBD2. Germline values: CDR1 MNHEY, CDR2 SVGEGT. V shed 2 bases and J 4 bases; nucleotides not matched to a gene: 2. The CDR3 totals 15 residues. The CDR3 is CASSYALAGYNEQFF. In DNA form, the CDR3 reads TGTGCCAGCAGTTACGCACTAGCGGGGTACAATGAGCAGTTCTTC.

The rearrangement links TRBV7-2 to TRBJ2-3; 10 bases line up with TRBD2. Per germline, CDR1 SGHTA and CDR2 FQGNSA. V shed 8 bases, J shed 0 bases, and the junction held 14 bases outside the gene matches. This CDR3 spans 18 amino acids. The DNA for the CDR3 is TGTGCCAGCTCGAAATGGAGCGGGAGGGTCCCTAGCACAGATACGCAGTATTTT. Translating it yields CASSKWSGRVPSTDTQYF.

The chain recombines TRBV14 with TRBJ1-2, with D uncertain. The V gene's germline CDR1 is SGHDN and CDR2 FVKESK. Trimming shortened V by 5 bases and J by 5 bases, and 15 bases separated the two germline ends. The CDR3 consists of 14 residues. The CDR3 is CASSAGPTGYGYTF. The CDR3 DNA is TGTGCCAGCAGCGCGGGCCCGACGGGGTATGGCTACACCTTC.

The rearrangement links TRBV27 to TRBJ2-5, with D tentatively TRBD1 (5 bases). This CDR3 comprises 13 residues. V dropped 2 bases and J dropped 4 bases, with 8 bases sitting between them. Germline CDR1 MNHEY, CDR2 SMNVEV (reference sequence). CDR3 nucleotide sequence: TGTGCCAGCAGTTTAACAGGACGAGAGACCCAGTACTTC. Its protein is CASSLTGRETQYF.

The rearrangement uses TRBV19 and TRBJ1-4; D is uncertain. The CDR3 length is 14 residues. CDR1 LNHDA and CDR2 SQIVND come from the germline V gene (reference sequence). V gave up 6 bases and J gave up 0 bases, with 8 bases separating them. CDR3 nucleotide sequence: TGTGCCAGTAGCAGTCTAGCAACTAATGAAAAACTGTTTTTT. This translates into CASSSLATNEKLFF.

The CDR3 sequence is CASSLEPGEMGGYTF. CDR3 DNA: TGTGCCAGCAGCTTGGAGCCAGGGGAGATGGGTGGCTACACCTTC. This chain connects TRBV5-5 to TRBJ1-2, with a weak D call TRBD1 (6 bases). The CDR3 runs to 15 residues. Trimming left V 0 bases short and J 7 bases short, with 16 bases between. The germline CDR1 and CDR2 sequences are SGHKS and YYEKEE (reference sequence).

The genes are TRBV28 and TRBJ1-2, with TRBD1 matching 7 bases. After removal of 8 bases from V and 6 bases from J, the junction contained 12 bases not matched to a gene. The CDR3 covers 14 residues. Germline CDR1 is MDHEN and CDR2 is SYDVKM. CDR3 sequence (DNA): TGTGCCAGCGGTCCGGCCGGGACAGTACATGGCTACACCTTC. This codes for CASGPAGTVHGYTF.

CDR3 region: CASSSQGLAEAFF. The CDR3 DNA is TGCGCCAGCAGCTCACAGGGTCTTGCTGAAGCTTTCTTT. The V and J genes are TRBV5-1 and TRBJ1-1, with D tentatively TRBD1 (6 bases). Germline assignment: CDR1 SGHRS and CDR2 YFSETQ. There are 13 residues in the CDR3. V was shortened by 3 bases and J by 6 bases, with 12 bases between the two germline ends.

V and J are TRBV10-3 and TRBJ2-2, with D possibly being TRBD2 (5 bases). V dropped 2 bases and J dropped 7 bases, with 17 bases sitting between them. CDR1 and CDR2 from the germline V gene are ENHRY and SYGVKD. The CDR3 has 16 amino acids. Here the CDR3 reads CAISEDAVTNGGELFF. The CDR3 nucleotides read TGTGCCATCAGTGAGGACGCCGTGACTAATGGCGGGGAGCTGTTTTTT.

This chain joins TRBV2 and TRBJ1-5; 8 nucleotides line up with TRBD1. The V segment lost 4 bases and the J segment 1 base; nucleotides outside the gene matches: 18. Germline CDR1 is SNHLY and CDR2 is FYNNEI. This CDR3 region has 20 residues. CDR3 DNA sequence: TGTGCCAGCAGTGCCCCTCTTCTGACAGGGGCCTTTTCGAGCAATCAGCCCCAGCATTTT. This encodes CASSAPLLTGAFSSNQPQHF.

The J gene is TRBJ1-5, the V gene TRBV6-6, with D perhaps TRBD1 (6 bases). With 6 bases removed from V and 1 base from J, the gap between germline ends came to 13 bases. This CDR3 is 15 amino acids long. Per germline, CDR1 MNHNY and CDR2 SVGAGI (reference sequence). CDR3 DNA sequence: TGTGCCAGCAGAACAGGGCGAGGGAGCAATCAGCCCCAGCATTTT. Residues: CASRTGRGSNQPQHF.

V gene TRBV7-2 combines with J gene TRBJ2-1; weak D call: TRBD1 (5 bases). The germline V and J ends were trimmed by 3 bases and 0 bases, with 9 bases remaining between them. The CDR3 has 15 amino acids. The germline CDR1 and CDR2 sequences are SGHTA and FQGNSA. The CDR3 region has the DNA TGTGCCAGCAGCTTGGTGACAGCCTCCTACAATGAGCAGTTCTTC. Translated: CASSLVTASYNEQFF.

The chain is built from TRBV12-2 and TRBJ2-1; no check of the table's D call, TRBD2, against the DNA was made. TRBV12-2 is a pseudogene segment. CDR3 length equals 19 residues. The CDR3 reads CASRFSLGNSGSLYNEQFF. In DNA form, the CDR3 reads TGTGCAAGTCGCTTTAGTTTGGGGAACAGCGGGAGCCTCTACAATGAGCAGTTCTTC.

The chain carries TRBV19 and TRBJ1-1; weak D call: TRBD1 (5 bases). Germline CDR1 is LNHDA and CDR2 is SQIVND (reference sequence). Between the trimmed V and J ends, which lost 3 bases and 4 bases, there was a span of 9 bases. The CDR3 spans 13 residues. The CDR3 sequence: CASSMGGGTEAFF. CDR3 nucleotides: TGTGCCAGTAGTATGGGGGGTGGCACTGAAGCTTTCTTT.

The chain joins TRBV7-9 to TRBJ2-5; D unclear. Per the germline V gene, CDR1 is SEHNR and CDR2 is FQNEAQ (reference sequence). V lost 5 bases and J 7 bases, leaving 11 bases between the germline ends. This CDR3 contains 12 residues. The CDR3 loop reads CASSLHSWTQYF. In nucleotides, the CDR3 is TGTGCCAGCAGCCTACATAGCTGGACCCAGTACTTC.

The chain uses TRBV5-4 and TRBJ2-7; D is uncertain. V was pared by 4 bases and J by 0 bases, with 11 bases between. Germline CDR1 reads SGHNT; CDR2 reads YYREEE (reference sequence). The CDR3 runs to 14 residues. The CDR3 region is CASSTEPLSYEQYF. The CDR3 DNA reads TGTGCCAGCAGCACAGAACCCCTCTCCTACGAGCAGTACTTC.

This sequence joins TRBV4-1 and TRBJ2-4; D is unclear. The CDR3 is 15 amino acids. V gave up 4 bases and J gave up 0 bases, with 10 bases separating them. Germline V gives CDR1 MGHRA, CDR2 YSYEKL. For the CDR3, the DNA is TGCGCCAGCAGCCGAGACATACTAGCCAAAAACATTCAGTACTTC. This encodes CASSRDILAKNIQYF.

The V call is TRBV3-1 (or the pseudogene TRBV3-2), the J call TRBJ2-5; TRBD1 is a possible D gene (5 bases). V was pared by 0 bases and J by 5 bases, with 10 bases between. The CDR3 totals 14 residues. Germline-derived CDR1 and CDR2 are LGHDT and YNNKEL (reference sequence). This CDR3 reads CASSQEGVRETQYF. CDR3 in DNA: TGTGCCAGCAGCCAAGAAGGGGTCCGGGAGACCCAGTACTTC.

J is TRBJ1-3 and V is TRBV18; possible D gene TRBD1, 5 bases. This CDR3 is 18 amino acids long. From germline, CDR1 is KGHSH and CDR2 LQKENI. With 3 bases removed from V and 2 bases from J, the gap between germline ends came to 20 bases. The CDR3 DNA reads TGTGCCAGCTCACCCAACACCGGGGGTGCTACCGCTGGAAACACCATATATTTT. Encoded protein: CASSPNTGGATAGNTIYF. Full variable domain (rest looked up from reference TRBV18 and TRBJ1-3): NAGVMQNPRHLVRRRGQEARLRCSPMKGHSHVYWYRQLPEEGLKFMVYLQKENIIDESGMPKERFSAEFPKEGPSILRIQQVVRGDSAAYFCASSPNTGGATAGNTIYFGEGSWLTVV.

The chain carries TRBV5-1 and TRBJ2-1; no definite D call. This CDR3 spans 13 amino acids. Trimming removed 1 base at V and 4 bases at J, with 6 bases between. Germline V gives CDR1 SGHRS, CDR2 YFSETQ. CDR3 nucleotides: TGCGCCAGCAGCTTGCCGGAGTACAATGAGCAGTTCTTC. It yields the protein CASSLPEYNEQFF.

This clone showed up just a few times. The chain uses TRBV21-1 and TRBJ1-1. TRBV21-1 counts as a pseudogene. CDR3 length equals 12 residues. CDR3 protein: CADQWGVTEAFF. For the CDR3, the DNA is TGTGCCGACCAATGGGGGGTCACTGAAGCTTTCTTT.

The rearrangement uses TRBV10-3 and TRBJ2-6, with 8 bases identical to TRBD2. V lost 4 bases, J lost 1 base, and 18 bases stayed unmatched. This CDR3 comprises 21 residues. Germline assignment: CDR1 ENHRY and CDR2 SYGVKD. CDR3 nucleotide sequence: TGTGCCATCAGTGGCTGGCCTCGGTCCGGGGGGGCCTGGTCTGGGGCCAACGTCCTGACTTTC. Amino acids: CAISGWPRSGGAWSGANVLTF.

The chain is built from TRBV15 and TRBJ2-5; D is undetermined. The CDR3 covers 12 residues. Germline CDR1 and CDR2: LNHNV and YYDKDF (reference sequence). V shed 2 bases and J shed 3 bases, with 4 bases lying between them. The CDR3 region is CATSRPEETQYF. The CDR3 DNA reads TGTGCCACCAGCAGACCCGAAGAGACCCAGTACTTC.

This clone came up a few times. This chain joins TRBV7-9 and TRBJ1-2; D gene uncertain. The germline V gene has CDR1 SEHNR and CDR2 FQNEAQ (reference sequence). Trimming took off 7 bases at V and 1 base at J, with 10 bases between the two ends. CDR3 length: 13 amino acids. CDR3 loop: CASIGGINYGYTF. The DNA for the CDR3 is TGTGCCAGCATTGGCGGGATTAACTATGGCTACACCTTC.